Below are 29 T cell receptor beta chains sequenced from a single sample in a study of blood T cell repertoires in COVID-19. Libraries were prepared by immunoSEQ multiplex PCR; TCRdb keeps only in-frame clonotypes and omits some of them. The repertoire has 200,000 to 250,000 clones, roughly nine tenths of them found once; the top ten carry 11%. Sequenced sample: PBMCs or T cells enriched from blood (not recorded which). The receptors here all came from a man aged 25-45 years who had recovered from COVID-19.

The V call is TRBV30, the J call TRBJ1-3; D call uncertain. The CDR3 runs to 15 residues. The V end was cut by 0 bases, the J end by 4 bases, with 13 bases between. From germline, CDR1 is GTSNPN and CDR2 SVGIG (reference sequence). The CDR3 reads CAWSVVAGRGNTIYF. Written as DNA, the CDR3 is TGTGCCTGGAGTGTAGTTGCGGGGAGGGGAAACACCATATATTTT.

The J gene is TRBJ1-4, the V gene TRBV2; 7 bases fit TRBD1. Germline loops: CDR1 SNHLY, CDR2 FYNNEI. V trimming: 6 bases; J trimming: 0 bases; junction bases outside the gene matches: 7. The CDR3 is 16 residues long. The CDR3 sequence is CASRERTGATNEKLFF. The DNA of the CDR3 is TGTGCCAGCAGAGAACGGACAGGCGCAACTAATGAAAAACTGTTTTTT.

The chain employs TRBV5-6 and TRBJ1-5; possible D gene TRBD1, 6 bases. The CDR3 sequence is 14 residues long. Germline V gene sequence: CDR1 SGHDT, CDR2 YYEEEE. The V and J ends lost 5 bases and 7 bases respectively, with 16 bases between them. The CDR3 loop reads CASSGRGRAQPQHF. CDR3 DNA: TGTGCCAGCAGTGGCAGGGGTAGGGCACAGCCCCAGCATTTT.

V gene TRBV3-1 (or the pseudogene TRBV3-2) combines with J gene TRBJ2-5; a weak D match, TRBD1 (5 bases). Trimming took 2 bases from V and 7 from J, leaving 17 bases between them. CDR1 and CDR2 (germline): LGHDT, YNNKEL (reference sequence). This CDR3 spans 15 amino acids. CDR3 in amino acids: CASSQPDRARVTQYF. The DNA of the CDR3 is TGTGCCAGCAGCCAACCAGACCGTGCCAGGGTGACCCAGTACTTC.

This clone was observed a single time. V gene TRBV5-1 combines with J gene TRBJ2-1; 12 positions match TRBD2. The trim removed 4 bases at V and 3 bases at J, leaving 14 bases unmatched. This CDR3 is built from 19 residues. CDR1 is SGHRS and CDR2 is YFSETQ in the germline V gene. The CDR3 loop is CASSNSRLAGGNYYNEQFF. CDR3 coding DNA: TGCGCCAGCAGCAACTCTCGGCTAGCGGGGGGGAATTACTACAATGAGCAGTTCTTC.

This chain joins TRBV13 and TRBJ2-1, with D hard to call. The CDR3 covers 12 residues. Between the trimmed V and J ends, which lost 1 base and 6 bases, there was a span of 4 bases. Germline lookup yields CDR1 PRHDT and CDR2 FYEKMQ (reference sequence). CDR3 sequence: CASSLESNEQFF. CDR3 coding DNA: TGTGCCAGCAGCTTAGAGAGCAATGAGCAGTTCTTC.

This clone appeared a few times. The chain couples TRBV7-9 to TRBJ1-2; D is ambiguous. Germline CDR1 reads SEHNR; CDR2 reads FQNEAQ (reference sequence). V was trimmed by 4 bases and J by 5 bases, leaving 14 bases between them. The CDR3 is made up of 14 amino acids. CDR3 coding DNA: TGTGCCAGCAGCTCGAGCAGCGCGGATTATGGCTACACCTTC. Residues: CASSSSSADYGYTF.

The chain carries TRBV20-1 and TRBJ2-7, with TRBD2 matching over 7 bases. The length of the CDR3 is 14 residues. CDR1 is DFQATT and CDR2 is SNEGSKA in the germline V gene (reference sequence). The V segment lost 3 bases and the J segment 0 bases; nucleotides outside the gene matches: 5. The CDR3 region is CSASRGLFSYEQYF. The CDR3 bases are TGCAGTGCTAGTCGGGGACTATTCTCCTACGAGCAGTACTTC.

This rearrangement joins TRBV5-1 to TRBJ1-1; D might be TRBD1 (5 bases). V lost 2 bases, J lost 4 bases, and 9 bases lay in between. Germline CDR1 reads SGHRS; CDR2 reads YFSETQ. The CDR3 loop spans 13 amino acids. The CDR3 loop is CASSFGAPTEAFF. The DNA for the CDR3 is TGCGCCAGCAGCTTTGGGGCTCCCACTGAAGCTTTCTTT.

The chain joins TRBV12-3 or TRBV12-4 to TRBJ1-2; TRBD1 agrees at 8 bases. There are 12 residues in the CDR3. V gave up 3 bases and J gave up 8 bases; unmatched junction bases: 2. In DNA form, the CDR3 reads TGTGCCAGCAGTTTGACAGGGGTAGGCTACACCTTC. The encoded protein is CASSLTGVGYTF.

Here the CDR3 DNA reads TGCGCCAGCAGCTTGAGGGCTAGCGGGAGTACTGAGCAGTTCTTC. Translating gives CASSLRASGSTEQFF. V is TRBV5-1 and J is TRBJ2-1; TRBD2 aligns across 10 bases. Germline lookup yields CDR1 SGHRS and CDR2 YFSETQ. V shed 1 base, J shed 9 bases, and the junction held 7 bases outside the gene matches. The CDR3 totals 15 residues.

The CDR3 DNA reads TGTGCCAGCAGCCAAGCTCGACTAGCGACAGAGAGGTTGCCCGGGGAGCTGTTTTTT. Translation: CASSQARLATERLPGELFF. The genes are TRBV3-1 (or the pseudogene TRBV3-2) and TRBJ2-2; 8 bases are shared with TRBD2. This CDR3 has 19 amino acids. With 1 base clipped from V and 6 bases from J, the junction kept 16 bases outside the gene matches. The germline gives CDR1 LGHDT, CDR2 YNNKEL (reference sequence).

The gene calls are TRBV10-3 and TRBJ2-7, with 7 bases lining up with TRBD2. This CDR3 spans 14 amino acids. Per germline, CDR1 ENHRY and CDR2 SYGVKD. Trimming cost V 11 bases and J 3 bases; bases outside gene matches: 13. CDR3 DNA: TGTGCCGCAGGCGGGGAGGGGTCTTTCTACGAGCAGTACTTC. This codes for CAAGGEGSFYEQYF.

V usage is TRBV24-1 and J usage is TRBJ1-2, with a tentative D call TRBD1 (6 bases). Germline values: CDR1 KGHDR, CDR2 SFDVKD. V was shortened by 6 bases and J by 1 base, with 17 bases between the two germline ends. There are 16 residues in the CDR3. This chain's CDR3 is CATSRQDPNFNYGYTF. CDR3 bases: TGTGCCACCAGTAGACAGGATCCGAACTTTAACTATGGCTACACCTTC.

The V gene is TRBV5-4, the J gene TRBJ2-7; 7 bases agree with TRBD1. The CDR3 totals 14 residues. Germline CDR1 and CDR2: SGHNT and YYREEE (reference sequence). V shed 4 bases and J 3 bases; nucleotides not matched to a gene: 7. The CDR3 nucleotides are TGTGCCAGCAGCATACAGGGGCGGAACTACGAGCAGTACTTC. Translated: CASSIQGRNYEQYF.

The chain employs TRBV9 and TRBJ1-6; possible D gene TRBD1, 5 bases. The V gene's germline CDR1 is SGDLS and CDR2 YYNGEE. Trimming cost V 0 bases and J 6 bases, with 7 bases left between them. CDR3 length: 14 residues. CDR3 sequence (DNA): TGTGCCAGCAGCGTAGAAGGGGTTAATTCACCCCTCCACTTT. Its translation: CASSVEGVNSPLHF.

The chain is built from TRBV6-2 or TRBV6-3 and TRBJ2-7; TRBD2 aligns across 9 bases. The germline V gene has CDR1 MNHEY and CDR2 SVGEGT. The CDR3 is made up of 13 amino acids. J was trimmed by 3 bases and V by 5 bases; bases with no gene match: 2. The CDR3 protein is CASSIAGVYEQYF. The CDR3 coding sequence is TGTGCCAGCAGTATAGCGGGGGTCTACGAGCAGTACTTC.

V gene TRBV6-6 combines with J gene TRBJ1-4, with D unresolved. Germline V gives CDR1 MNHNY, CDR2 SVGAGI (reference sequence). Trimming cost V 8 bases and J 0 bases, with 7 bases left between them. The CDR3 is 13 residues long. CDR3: CASFGATNEKLFF. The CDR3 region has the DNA TGTGCCAGCTTCGGGGCAACTAATGAAAAACTGTTTTTT.

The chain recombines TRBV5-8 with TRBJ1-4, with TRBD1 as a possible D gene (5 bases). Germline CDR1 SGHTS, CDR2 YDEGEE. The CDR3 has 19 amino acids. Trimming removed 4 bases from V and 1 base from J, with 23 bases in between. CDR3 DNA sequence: TGTGCCAGCAGCAGACCGGGACCCCCGGGAGTGGAAACTAATGAAAAACTGTTTTTT. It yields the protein CASSRPGPPGVETNEKLFF.

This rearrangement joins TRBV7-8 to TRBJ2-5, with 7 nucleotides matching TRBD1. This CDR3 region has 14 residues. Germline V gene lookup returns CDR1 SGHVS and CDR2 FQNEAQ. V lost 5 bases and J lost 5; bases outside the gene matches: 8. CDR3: CASSAPGGWETQYF. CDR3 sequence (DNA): TGTGCCAGCAGCGCCCCAGGGGGATGGGAGACCCAGTACTTC.

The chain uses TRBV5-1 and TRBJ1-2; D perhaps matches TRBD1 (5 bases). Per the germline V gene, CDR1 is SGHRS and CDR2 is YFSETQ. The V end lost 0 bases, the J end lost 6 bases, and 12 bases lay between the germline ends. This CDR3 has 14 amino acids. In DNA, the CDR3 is TGCGCCAGCAGCTTGGAAAACAGGTCCCATGGCTACACCTTC. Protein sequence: CASSLENRSHGYTF.

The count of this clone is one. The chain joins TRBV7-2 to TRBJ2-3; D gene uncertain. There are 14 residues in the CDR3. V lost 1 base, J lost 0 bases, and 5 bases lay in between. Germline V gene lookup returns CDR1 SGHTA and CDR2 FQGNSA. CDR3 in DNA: TGTGCCAGCAGCTTAGGGGCGAGCACAGATACGCAGTATTTT. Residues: CASSLGASTDTQYF. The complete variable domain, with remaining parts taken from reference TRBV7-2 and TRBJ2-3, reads GAGVSQSPSNKVTEKGKDVELRCDPISGHTALYWYRQSLGQGLEFLIYFQGNSAPDKSGLPSDRFSAERTGGSVSTLTIQRTQQEDSAVYLCASSLGASTDTQYFGPGTRLTVL.

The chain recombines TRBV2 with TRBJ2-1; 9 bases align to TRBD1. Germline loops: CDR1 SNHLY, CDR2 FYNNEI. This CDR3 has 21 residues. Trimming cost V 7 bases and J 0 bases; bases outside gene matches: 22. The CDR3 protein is CASNTLPGQGKFTGSYNEQFF. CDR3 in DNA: TGTGCCAGCAATACCCTCCCGGGACAGGGAAAATTTACTGGCTCCTACAATGAGCAGTTCTTC.

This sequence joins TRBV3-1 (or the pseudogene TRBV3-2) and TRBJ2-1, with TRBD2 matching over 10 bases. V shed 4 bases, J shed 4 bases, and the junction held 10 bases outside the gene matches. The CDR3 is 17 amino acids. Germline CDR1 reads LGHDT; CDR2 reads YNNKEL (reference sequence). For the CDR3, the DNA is TGTGCCAGCAGCCCTAAAGAGCGGGGGGGCCCTTACAATGAGCAGTTCTTC. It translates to CASSPKERGGPYNEQFF.

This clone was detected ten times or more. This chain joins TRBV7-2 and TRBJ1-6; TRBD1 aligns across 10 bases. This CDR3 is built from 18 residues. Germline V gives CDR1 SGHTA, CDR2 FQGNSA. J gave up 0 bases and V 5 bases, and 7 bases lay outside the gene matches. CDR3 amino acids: CASSTGTGVSSYNSPLHF. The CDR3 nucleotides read TGTGCCAGCAGCACGGGGACAGGGGTTAGCTCCTATAATTCACCCCTCCACTTT.

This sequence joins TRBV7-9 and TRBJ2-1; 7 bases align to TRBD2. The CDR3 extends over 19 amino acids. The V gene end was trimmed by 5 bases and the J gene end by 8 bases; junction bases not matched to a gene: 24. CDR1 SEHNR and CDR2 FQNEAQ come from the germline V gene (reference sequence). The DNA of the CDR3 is TGTGCCAGCAGCCAAAATCACCCCCTGGTGGGCGGGAGTCGCGATGAGCAGTTCTTC. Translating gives CASSQNHPLVGGSRDEQFF.

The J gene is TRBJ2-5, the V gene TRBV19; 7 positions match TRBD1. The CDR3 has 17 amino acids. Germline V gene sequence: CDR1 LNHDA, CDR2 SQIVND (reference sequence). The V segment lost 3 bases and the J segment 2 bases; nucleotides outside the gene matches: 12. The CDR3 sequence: CASSIISQGQLQETQYF. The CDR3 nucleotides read TGTGCCAGTAGTATCATAAGCCAGGGACAGCTACAAGAGACCCAGTACTTC.

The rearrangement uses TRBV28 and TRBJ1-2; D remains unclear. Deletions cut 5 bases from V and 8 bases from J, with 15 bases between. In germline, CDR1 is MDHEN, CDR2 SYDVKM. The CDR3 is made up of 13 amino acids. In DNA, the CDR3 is TGTGCCAGCAGTCCAACAGCCCCCCGGGGCTACACCTTC. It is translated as CASSPTAPRGYTF.

The CDR3 loop reads CASSISGGGNYGYTF. CDR3 in DNA: TGTGCCAGTAGTATCAGCGGGGGTGGCAACTATGGCTACACCTTC. The V and J genes are TRBV19 and TRBJ1-2; a possible D gene is TRBD1 (5 bases). Germline lookup yields CDR1 LNHDA and CDR2 SQIVND (reference sequence). The CDR3 consists of 15 residues. V lost 3 bases to trimming and J lost 2 bases, with 13 bases between them.